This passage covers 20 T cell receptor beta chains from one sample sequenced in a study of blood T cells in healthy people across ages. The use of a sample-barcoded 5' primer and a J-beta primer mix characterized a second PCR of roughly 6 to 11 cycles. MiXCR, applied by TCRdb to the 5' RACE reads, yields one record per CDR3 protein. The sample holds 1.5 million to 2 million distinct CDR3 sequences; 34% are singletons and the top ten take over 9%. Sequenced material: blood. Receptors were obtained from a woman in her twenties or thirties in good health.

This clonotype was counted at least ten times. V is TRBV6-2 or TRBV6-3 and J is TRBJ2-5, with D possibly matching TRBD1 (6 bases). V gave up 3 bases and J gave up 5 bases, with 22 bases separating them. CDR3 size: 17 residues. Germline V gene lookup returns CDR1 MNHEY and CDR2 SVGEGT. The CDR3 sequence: CASSYQRSGTMGETQYF. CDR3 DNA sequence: TGTGCCAGCAGTTATCAGCGGTCAGGGACAATGGGGGAGACCCAGTACTTC.

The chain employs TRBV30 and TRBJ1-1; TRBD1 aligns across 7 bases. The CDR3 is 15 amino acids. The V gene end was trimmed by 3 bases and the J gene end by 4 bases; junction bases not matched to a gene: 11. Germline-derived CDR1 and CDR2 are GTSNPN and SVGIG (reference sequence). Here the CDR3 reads CAWSLLGGSGTEAFF. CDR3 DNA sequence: TGTGCCTGGAGCCTTTTAGGGGGCAGTGGCACTGAAGCTTTCTTT.

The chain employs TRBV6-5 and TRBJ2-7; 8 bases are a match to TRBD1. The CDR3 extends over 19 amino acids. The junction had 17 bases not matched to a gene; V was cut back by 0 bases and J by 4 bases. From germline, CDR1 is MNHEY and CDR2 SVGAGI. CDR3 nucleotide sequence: TGTGCCAGCAGTTACTCGACGCTAACCAGGGGGCGGGATGTATACGAGCAGTACTTC. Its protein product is CASSYSTLTRGRDVYEQYF.

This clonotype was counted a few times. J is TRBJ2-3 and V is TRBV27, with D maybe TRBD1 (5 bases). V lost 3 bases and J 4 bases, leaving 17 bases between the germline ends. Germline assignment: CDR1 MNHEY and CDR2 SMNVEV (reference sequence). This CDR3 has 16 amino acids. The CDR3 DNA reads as TGTGCCAGCAGTTTTCGTCTCAGGGTCACCCCAGATACGCAGTATTTT. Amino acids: CASSFRLRVTPDTQYF.

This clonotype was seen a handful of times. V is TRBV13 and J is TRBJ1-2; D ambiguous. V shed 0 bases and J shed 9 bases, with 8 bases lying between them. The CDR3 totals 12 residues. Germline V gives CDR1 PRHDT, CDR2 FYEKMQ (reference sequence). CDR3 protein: CASSLGSARYTF. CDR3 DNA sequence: TGTGCCAGCAGCTTAGGCTCGGCCCGCTACACCTTC.

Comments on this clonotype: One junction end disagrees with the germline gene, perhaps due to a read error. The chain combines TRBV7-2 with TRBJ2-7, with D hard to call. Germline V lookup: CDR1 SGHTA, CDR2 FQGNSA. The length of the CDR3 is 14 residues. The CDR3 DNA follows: TGTGCCAACAGCTTCTCGACGGGCTCCTACGAGCAGTACTTC. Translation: CANSFSTGSYEQYF.

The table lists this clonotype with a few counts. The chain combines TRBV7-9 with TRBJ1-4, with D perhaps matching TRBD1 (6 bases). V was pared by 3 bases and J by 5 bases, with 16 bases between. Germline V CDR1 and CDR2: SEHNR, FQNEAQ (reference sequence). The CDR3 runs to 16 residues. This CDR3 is CASSLGSGRGNEKLFF. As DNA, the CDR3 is TGTGCCAGCAGCTTGGGCAGTGGAAGGGGGAATGAAAAACTGTTTTTT.

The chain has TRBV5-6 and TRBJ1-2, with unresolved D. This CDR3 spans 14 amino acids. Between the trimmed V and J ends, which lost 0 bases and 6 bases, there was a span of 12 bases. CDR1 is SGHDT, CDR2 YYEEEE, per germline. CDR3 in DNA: TGTGCCAGCAGCTTGGTTACTTTGGTCCATGGCTACACCTTC. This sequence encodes CASSLVTLVHGYTF.

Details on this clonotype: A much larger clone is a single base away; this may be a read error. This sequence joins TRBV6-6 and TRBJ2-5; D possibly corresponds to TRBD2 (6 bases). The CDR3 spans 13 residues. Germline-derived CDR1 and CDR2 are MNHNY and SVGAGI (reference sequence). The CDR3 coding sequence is TGTGCCAGCAAGGAGTGGCGGGGAGAGGCCCAGTACTTC. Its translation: CASKEWRGEAQYF.

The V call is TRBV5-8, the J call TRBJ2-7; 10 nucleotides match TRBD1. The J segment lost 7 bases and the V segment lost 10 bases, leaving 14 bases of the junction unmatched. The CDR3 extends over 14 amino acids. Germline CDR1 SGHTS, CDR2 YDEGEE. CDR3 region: CASLWGQGLGEQYF. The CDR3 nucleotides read TGTGCCTCCTTGTGGGGACAGGGGTTGGGAGAGCAGTACTTC.

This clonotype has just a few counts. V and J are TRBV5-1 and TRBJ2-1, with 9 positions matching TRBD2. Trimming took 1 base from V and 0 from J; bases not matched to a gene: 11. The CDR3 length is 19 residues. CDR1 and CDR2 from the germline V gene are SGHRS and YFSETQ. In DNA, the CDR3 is TGCGCCAGCAGCTTGTCCCCAGCGGGGGGCCCGAGCTCCTACAATGAGCAGTTCTTC. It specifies CASSLSPAGGPSSYNEQFF.

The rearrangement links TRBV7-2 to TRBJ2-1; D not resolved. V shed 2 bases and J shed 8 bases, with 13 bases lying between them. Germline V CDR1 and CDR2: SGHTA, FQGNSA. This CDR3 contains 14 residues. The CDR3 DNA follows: TGTGCCAGCAGCTTAACCCCTGTGGCGGATGAGCAGTTCTTC. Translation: CASSLTPVADEQFF.

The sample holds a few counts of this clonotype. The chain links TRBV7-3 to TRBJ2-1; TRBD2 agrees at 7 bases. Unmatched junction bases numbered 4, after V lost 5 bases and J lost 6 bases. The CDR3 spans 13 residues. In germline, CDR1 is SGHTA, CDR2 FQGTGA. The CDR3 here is CASSQTSSNEQFF. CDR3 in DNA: TGTGCCAGCAGCCAGACTAGCAGCAATGAGCAGTTCTTC.

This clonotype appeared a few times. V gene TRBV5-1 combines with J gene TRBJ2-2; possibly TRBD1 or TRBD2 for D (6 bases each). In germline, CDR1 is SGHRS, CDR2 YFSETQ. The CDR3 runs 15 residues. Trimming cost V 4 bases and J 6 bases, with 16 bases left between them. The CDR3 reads CASSPEGGFAGELFF. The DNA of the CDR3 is TGCGCCAGCAGCCCGGAGGGGGGATTCGCCGGGGAGCTGTTTTTT.

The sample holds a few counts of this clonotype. The CDR3 sequence is CASSESSGGNNEQYF. The CDR3 DNA sequence: TGTGCCAGCAGCGAAAGTTCCGGGGGGAACAACGAGCAGTACTTC. This rearrangement joins TRBV2 to TRBJ2-7; 7 bases fit TRBD2. V trimming: 6 bases; J trimming: 5 bases; junction bases outside the gene matches: 13. There are 15 residues in the CDR3. The germline gives CDR1 SNHLY, CDR2 FYNNEI.

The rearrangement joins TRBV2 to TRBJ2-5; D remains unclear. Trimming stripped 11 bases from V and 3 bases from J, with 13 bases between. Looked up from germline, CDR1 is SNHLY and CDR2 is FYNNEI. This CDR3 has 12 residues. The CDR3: CAGTTLEETQYF. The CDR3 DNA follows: TGTGCCGGCACGACCCTTGAAGAGACCCAGTACTTC.

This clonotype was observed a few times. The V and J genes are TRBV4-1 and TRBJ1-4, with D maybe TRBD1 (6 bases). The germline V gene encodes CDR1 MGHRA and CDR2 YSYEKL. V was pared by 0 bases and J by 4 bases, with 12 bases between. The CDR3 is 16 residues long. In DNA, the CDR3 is TGCGCCAGCAGCCAAGATCGGGGGGCCGATAATGAAAAACTGTTTTTT. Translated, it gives CASSQDRGADNEKLFF.

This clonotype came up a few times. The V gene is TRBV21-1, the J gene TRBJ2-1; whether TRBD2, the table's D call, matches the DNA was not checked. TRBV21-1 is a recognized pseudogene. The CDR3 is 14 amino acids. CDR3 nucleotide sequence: TGTGCCAGCACGAAGAGACTAGCAGACAATGAGCAGTTCTTC. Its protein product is CASTKRLADNEQFF.

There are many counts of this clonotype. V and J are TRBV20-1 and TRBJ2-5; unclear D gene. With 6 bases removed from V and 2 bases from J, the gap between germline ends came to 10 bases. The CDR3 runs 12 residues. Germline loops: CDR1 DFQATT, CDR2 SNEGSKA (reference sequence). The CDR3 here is CSARSGQETQYF. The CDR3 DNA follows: TGCAGTGCAAGAAGTGGGCAAGAGACCCAGTACTTC.

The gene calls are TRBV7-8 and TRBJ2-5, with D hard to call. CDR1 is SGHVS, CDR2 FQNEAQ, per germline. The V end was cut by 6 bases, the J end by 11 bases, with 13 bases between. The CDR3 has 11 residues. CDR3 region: CASSLTGPQYF. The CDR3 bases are TGTGCCAGCAGTTTAACCGGGCCTCAGTACTTC.